This entry is about one T cell receptor beta chain. Its antigen is as yet unknown. The sample is drawn from a study of cytomegalovirus exposure and HLA in healthy donors. Whole-study findings and limits: Using the classifier, cytomegalovirus status was reportedly diagnosed with high specificity and sensitivity. Reportedly, TCR beta sequences accurately predicted HLA-A and HLA-B alleles in most subjects.

Germline CDR1 PRHDT, CDR2 FYEKMQ (reference sequence). V lost 1 base and J 7 bases, leaving 35 bases between the germline ends. The CDR3 totals 21 residues. The PCR had 60 Vbeta and 13 Jbeta primers. This table comes from immunoSEQ multiplex PCR, and its TCRdb copy is limited to in-frame clones, with some not included. Of over 95,000 clones listed, 74% are singletons. The genes are TRBV13 and TRBJ2-7, with a possible D match to TRBD2 (7 bases). Sequenced material: PBMCs. This TCR was sampled from a middle-aged woman in good health and CMV-seropositive. CDR3 loop: CASSLERRGWSGTRTQGEQYF. CDR3 bases: TGTGCCAGCAGCTTAGAGAGGCGTGGGTGGAGCGGGACTCGGACTCAGGGGGAGCAGTACTTC.